This TCR beta chain was profiled in a study of Graves' ophthalmopathy and Graves' hyperthyroidism. Germline V gene data show CDR1 as GTSNPN and CDR2 as SVGIG (reference sequence). The germline V and J ends were trimmed by 1 base and 8 bases, with 8 bases remaining between them. This CDR3 spans 11 amino acids. Investigators amplified TCR beta CDR3 regions from RNA transcripts. RT-PCR in the first round used HTBI primers; a second-round multiplex PCR followed. TCRdb reanalysed the multiplex PCR reads using MiXCR and keeps one entry per CDR3 protein. The data hold about 390,000 distinct CDR3 sequences, with just over 15% observed a single time. The hyperthyroidism patients had a new diagnosis of under 2 months' duration and were aged 18 to 65.

This rearrangement joins TRBV30 to TRBJ1-2, with D hard to call. Sequenced sample: peripheral blood. The source of this sequence is a woman aged 18-29 years with stable Graves' hyperthyroidism. The CDR3 sequence is CAWSARYGYTF. CDR3 bases: TGTGCCTGGAGTGCTAGATACGGCTACACCTTC.